One sample yielded the 13 T cell receptor beta chains listed below, sequenced in a study of blood T cell repertoires in COVID-19 (dated by TCRdb to about 2020). Receptor amplification or capture employed the immunoSEQ multiplex PCR assay. This is the immuneACCESS table as TCRdb keeps it, with only in-frame sequences that have V and J called. A part of the clones is gone; compared with another copy, unresolved V genes explain less than half, and the rest is unexplained. Counted in this sample were roughly 300,000 clones; about 90% of them appeared once. The ten largest clones capture around 8% of the sample. The sample taken for sequencing was peripheral blood. These receptors all stem from a woman aged 45-65 years who had recovered from COVID-19.

The chain combines TRBV29-1 with TRBJ2-2, with a tentative D call TRBD2 (6 bases). Germline CDR1 and CDR2: SQVTM and ANQGSEA. CDR3 length: 15 amino acids. Trimming shortened V by 2 bases and J by 8 bases, and 18 bases separated the two germline ends. CDR3 nucleotide sequence: TGCAGCGTTGAAACGACAGCGGGTCGTGTTGGGGAGCTGTTTTTT. Its translation: CSVETTAGRVGELFF.

J is TRBJ1-2 and V is TRBV21-1. TRBV21-1 is deemed a pseudogene. The length of the CDR3 is 19 residues. The CDR3 coding sequence is TGTGCCAGCAGCAATCGATACGGACCCTTGGAGGGGAAGTTCTATGGCTACACCTTC. Amino acids: CASSNRYGPLEGKFYGYTF.

V and J are TRBV9 and TRBJ2-2; D unresolved. Germline loops: CDR1 SGDLS, CDR2 YYNGEE. The V gene lost 0 bases and the J gene lost 5 bases, with 14 bases spanning the gap. The CDR3 length is 16 residues. CDR3 amino acids: CASSVVLGSGTGELFF. The CDR3 region has the DNA TGTGCCAGCAGCGTAGTACTGGGCTCTGGAACCGGGGAGCTGTTTTTT.

The gene calls are TRBV9 and TRBJ1-5; D not certain. V was pared by 5 bases and J by 0 bases, with 6 bases between. Germline values: CDR1 SGDLS, CDR2 YYNGEE. There are 13 residues in the CDR3. The CDR3 coding sequence is TGTGCCAGCAGGGGAGATAGCAATCAGCCCCAGCATTTT. Amino acid sequence: CASRGDSNQPQHF. Variable domain in full (rest from reference TRBV9 and TRBJ1-5): DSGVTQTPKHLITATGQRVTLRCSPRSGDLSVYWYQQSLDQGLQFLIQYYNGEERAKGNILERFSAQQFPDLHSELNLSSLELGDSALYFCASRGDSNQPQHFGDGTRLSIL.

The chain carries TRBV4-1 and TRBJ1-4; D is undetermined. The CDR3 is 14 residues long. Germline V lookup: CDR1 MGHRA, CDR2 YSYEKL. With 0 bases removed from V and 5 bases from J, the gap between germline ends came to 7 bases. The CDR3, as DNA: TGCGCCAGCAGCCAAGATAACTGGAATGAAAAACTGTTTTTT. This translates into CASSQDNWNEKLFF.

This sequence joins TRBV7-2 and TRBJ2-3, with 7 bases fitting TRBD2. This CDR3 region has 18 residues. Losses at the gene ends were 3 bases for V and 7 bases for J; bases not matched to a gene: 19. The germline gives CDR1 SGHTA, CDR2 FQGNSA. CDR3 DNA sequence: TGTGCCAGCAGCTTTTACGGGAGGACCTCGGCGACTAGAAATACGCAGTATTTT. This translates into CASSFYGRTSATRNTQYF.

The chain links TRBV28 to TRBJ2-7; TRBD2 aligns across 7 bases. The CDR3 totals 13 residues. V trimming: 5 bases; J trimming: 1 base; junction bases outside the gene matches: 2. Germline lookup yields CDR1 MDHEN and CDR2 SYDVKM. Here the CDR3 DNA reads TGTGCCAGCAGTAGGGGAGGGTCCTACGAGCAGTACTTC. It specifies CASSRGGSYEQYF. Full variable domain (outside the CDR3, taken from reference TRBV28 and TRBJ2-7): DVKVTQSSRYLVKRTGEKVFLECVQDMDHENMFWYRQDPGLGLRLIYFSYDVKMKEKGDIPEGYSVSREKKERFSLILESASTNQTSMYLCASSRGGSYEQYFGPGTRLTVT.

The chain has TRBV29-1 and TRBJ1-1; D is uncertain. CDR1 is SQVTM, CDR2 ANQGSEA, per germline. The CDR3 consists of 13 residues. Trimming took off 4 bases at V and 0 bases at J, with 9 bases between the two ends. The CDR3: CSVVRVLNTEAFF. The DNA for the CDR3 is TGCAGCGTTGTACGGGTCCTGAACACTGAAGCTTTCTTT.

The chain employs TRBV9 and TRBJ1-1, with 7 bases identical to TRBD1. The V segment lost 3 bases and the J segment 1 base; nucleotides outside the gene matches: 12. Germline V CDR1 and CDR2: SGDLS, YYNGEE. CDR3 size: 17 residues. CDR3 DNA sequence: TGTGCCAGCAGCGCAGCCCCGACAGGGACGGGGAACACTGAAGCTTTCTTT. This sequence encodes CASSAAPTGTGNTEAFF. Based on the CDR3 plus reference TRBV9 and TRBJ1-1, the full variable domain is DSGVTQTPKHLITATGQRVTLRCSPRSGDLSVYWYQQSLDQGLQFLIQYYNGEERAKGNILERFSAQQFPDLHSELNLSSLELGDSALYFCASSAAPTGTGNTEAFFGQGTRLTVV.

This clone was picked up one time. The chain recombines TRBV28 with TRBJ2-7; TRBD2 is a possible D gene (5 bases). The V end lost 6 bases, the J end lost 0 bases, and 12 bases lay between the germline ends. Germline loops: CDR1 MDHEN, CDR2 SYDVKM. The CDR3 covers 14 residues. In DNA form, the CDR3 reads TGTGCCAGCAGGCCAGCGGCAACCTCCTACGAGCAGTACTTC. This sequence encodes CASRPAATSYEQYF. Full variable domain (rest looked up from reference TRBV28 and TRBJ2-7): DVKVTQSSRYLVKRTGEKVFLECVQDMDHENMFWYRQDPGLGLRLIYFSYDVKMKEKGDIPEGYSVSREKKERFSLILESASTNQTSMYLCASRPAATSYEQYFGPGTRLTVT.

V and J are TRBV6-1 and TRBJ2-7; 7 bases agree with TRBD1. V was pared by 2 bases and J by 1 base, with 5 bases of the junction left unmatched. There are 15 residues in the CDR3. The germline V gene encodes CDR1 MNHNS and CDR2 SASEGT. The CDR3 DNA reads as TGTGCCAGCAGTGAATCGAGGACAGGATCCTACGAGCAGTACTTC. Amino acid sequence: CASSESRTGSYEQYF.

V gene TRBV18 combines with J gene TRBJ2-7; possibly TRBD2 for D (6 bases). V gave up 0 bases and J gave up 4 bases, with 25 bases separating them. Germline lookup yields CDR1 KGHSH and CDR2 LQKENI. CDR3 length: 19 amino acids. CDR3 nucleotide sequence: TGTGCCAGCTCACCACCCGGGAGTGCACGGTTGGATAAAAGGTACGAGCAGTACTTC. It encodes CASSPPGSARLDKRYEQYF.

V and J are TRBV15 and TRBJ2-5; possibly TRBD2 for D (5 bases). Trimming left V 2 bases short and J 9 bases short, with 16 bases between. Germline loops: CDR1 LNHNV, CDR2 YYDKDF (reference sequence). CDR3 length: 14 amino acids. The CDR3 region has the DNA TGTGCCACCAGCAGAACGGGCCCAGGACTGGCCCAGTACTTC. Protein sequence: CATSRTGPGLAQYF. Full variable domain (remainder filled in from reference TRBV15 and TRBJ2-5): DAMVIQNPRYQVTQFGKPVTLSCSQTLNHNVMYWYQQKSSQAPKLLFHYYDKDFNNEADTPDNFQSRRPNTSFCFLDIRSPGLGDTAMYLCATSRTGPGLAQYFGPGTRLLVL.